This T cell receptor (beta chain) emerged from a study of CD8 T cells in ankylosing spondylitis. Study-level results: Reports say disease-linked clones showed up significantly more in matched ankylosing spondylitis synovial fluid. Earlier literature documents some of the motif variants in reactive arthritis synovial fluid and blood.

By quantitative 5'-RACE with molecular barcodes, the TCR beta libraries were made. TCRdb passed the 5' RACE reads through MiXCR, listing each CDR3 protein once. This table holds 350,000 or so distinct CDR3 sequences, around 10% found once. The CDR3 totals 14 residues. Germline V gene sequence: CDR1 ENHRY, CDR2 SYGVKD. The germline V and J ends were trimmed by 6 bases and 2 bases, with 13 bases remaining between them. This clonotype was detected many times. Its antigen remains unknown. This clonotype was sampled from a female donor with ankylosing spondylitis or in good health (not recorded which). The sequencing input was blood, either unsorted or a sorted T cell fraction (not recorded which). The V gene is TRBV10-3, the J gene TRBJ1-2; D possibly corresponds to TRBD1 (5 bases). CDR3: CAIRDNRKNYGYTF. CDR3 coding DNA: TGTGCCATCAGGGATAACAGGAAAAACTATGGCTACACCTTC.